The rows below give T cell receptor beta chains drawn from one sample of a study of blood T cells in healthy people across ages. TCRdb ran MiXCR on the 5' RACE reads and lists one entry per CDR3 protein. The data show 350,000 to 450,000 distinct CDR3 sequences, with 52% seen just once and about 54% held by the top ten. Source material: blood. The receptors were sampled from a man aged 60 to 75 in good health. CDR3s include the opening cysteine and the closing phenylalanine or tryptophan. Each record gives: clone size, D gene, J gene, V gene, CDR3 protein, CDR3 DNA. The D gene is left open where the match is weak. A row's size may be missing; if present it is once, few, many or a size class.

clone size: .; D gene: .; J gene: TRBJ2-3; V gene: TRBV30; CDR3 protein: CAWSVLNRDTQYF; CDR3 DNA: TGTGCCTGGAGTGTACTTAACCGAGATACGCAGTATTTT
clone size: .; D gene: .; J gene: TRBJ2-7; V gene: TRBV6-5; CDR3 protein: CASSYFRDAGGLVYEQYF; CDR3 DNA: TGTGCCAGCAGTTACTTTCGGGATGCTGGGGGGCTGGTCTACGAGCAGTACTTC
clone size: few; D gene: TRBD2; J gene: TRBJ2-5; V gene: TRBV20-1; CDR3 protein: CSASRQGTSDRETQYF; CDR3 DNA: TGCAGTGCTAGTAGGCAGGGCACTAGCGACCGGGAGACCCAGTACTTC
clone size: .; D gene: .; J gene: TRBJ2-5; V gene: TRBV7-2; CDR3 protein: CASSPQSGYQETQYF; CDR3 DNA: TGTGCCAGCAGCCCACAAAGCGGATATCAAGAGACCCAGTACTTC
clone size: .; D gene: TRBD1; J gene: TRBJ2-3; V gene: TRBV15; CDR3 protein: CATSRGTGSSDTQYF; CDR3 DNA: TGTGCCACCAGCAGGGGGACAGGATCGTCGGATACGCAGTATTTT
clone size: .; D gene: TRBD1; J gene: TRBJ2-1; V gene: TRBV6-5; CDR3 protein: CASSLKGTGNYNEQFF; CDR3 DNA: TGTGCCAGCAGCCTTAAGGGGACAGGGAACTACAATGAGCAGTTCTTC
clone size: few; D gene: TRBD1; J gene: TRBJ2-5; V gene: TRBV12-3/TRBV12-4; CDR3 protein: CASSSTGGGETQYF; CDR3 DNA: TGTGCCAGCAGTTCCACAGGGGGTGGTGAGACCCAGTACTTC
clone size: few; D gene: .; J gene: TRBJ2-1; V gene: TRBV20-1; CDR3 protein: CSARPGEEQFF; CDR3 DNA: TGCAGTGCTAGACCGGGAGAAGAGCAGTTCTTC
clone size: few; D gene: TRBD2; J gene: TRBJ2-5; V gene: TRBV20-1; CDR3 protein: CSAGTSGGLETQYF; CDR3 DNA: TGCAGTGCTGGGACTAGCGGGGGTTTGGAGACCCAGTACTTC
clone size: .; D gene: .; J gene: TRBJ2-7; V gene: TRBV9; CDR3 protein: CASSVAEFSYEQYF; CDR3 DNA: TGTGCCAGCAGCGTAGCGGAATTCTCCTACGAGCAGTACTTC
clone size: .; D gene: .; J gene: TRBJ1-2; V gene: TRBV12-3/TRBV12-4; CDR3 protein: CASSPEAGYGGYTF; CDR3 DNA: TGTGCCAGCAGTCCCGAGGCAGGGTACGGTGGCTACACCTTC